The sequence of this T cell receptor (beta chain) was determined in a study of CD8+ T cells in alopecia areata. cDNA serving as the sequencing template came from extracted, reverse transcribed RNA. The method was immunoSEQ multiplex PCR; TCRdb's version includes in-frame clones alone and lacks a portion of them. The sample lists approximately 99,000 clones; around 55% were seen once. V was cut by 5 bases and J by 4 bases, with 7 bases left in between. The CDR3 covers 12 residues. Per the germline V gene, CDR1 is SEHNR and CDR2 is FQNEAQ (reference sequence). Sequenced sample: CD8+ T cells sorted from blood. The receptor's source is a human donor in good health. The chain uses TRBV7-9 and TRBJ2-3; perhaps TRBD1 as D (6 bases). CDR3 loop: CASSPGADTQYF. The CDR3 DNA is TGTGCCAGCAGCCCAGGGGCAGATACGCAGTATTTT.